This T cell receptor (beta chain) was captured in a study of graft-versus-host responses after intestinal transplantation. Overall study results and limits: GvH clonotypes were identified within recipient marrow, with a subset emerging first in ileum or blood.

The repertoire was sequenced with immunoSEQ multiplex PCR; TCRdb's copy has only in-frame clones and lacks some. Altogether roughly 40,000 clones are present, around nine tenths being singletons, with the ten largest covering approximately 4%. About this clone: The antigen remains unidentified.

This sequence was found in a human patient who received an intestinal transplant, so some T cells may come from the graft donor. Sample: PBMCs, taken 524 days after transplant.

CDR3 DNA sequence: TGTGCCAGCAGTCTGCCGGAAGCAGGGGGCATCGGCACAGATACGCAGTATTTT. This codes for CASSLPEAGGIGTDTQYF. The chain employs TRBV2 and TRBJ2-3; TRBD1 agrees at 8 bases. Germline V gene lookup returns CDR1 SNHLY and CDR2 FYNNEI. J was trimmed by 1 base and V by 5 bases; bases with no gene match: 14. The CDR3 has 18 amino acids.